This T cell receptor beta chain was profiled in a study of T cells in Graves' hyperthyroidism and ophthalmopathy. Overall study results and limits: Ophthalmopathy was told apart from stable hyperthyroidism by a 13 V-J model.

From germline, CDR1 is SNHLY and CDR2 FYNNEI. The CDR3 spans 12 residues. The trim removed 6 bases at V and 7 bases at J, leaving 2 bases unmatched. Amplification of TCR beta CDR3 regions used RNA as the template. An initial round of RT-PCR targeting the TCR CDR3 relied on the HTBI primer set. TCRdb itself ran the multiplex PCR reads through MiXCR, one entry per CDR3 protein. This sample has about 520,000 distinct CDR3 sequences, with 20% found just once. Hyperthyroidism patients were newly diagnosed, had disease duration under 2 months, and were aged 18 to 65 years. Uncontrolled infection, other autoimmune disease, pregnancy or lactation disqualified patients from enrolment. To note about this clonotype: Its target is unknown.

Sequences were obtained from blood. The clonotype was recovered from a man aged 18 to 29 with Graves' hyperthyroidism. The chain has TRBV2 and TRBJ1-1; 10 bases align to TRBD1. The CDR3 loop reads CASRDRGGEAFF. CDR3 in DNA: TGTGCCAGCAGGGACAGGGGGGGTGAAGCTTTCTTT.